This section outlines one T cell receptor (beta chain) sequence together with its context. Antigen unknown. CDR1 and CDR2 (germline): KGHSH, LQKENI. V was trimmed by 2 bases and J by 3 bases, leaving 12 bases between them. This CDR3 is 15 amino acids long. These data originate in a study of shared clonotypes between healthy human individuals. Across the whole study: Per-donor plates numbered three CD4 naive, three CD4 memory, two CD8 naive and one CD8 memory. Findings and limits, study-wide: The naive CD4 repertoires of four donors were compared, and around 5% of clonotypes were shared. Researchers sampled blood only, noting tissue repertoires likely differ. Shared clonotypes across all four donors exceeded non-shared ones in generation probability.

The repertoire was sequenced with immunoSEQ multiplex PCR; TCRdb's copy has only in-frame clones and lacks some. Altogether a few million clones are present, around 94% being singletons, with the ten largest covering around 0.14%. The sample comprised naive CD4+ T cells sorted from blood. This sample's subset: CD45RA+ positively selected. This receptor was identified in a young man in good health. The chain has TRBV18 and TRBJ2-3; perhaps TRBD2 as D (6 bases). CDR3 sequence reads: CASSPLAGITDTQYF. In nucleotides, the CDR3 is TGTGCCAGCTCACCATTGGCGGGGATTACAGATACGCAGTATTTT.